The T cell receptor beta chain described here comes from a study of T cell clones after liver transplantation. The overall study: Graft-donor-reactive sequences were compared with third-party-reactive TCRbeta sequences from pre-transplant mixed lymphocyte reactions.

Profiled with immunoSEQ multiplex PCR; TCRdb holds only in-frame clones, not every one. The sample carries about 75,000 clones, 80% to 85% recorded once. CDR3 length: 11 amino acids. V was shortened by 3 bases and J by 4 bases, with 4 bases between the two germline ends. The germline V gene encodes CDR1 MNHNY and CDR2 SVGAGI (reference sequence). The sample consisted of CD4+ T cells from blood, taken 48 months after liver transplant. The rearrangement links TRBV6-6 to TRBJ2-7; no clear D. The clonotype comes from a human patient who received a liver transplant. A share of the T cells may be of graft donor origin. The CDR3 nucleotides read TGTGCCAGCAGTTATGTTTACGAGCAGTACTTC. Translated, it gives CASSYVYEQYF.